A single sample is the source of the 13 T cell receptor beta chains below, sequenced in a study of beta chain features in type 1 diabetes. Findings and caveats of the study: Moderate but significant shortening of TCRB CDR3s was recorded in all four CD4+ subsets from Type 1 diabetes patients.

Their specific antigens are unknown. TCRB transcripts that were expressed got sequenced, as all of the isolated RNA had been reverse transcribed. The assay was immunoSEQ multiplex PCR, and TCRdb's table has in-frame clones only and misses some. The sample holds roughly 180,000 clones; over 6% are singletons and the top ten take under 0.55%. Input material: central memory CD4+ T cells from blood. The receptors shown here come from a man younger than 35 with type 1 diabetes.

This clone is classed as medium-sized. V usage is TRBV7-2 and J usage is TRBJ2-1, with unresolved D. Per the germline V gene, CDR1 is SGHTA and CDR2 is FQGNSA. The V end lost 7 bases, the J end lost 9 bases, and 19 bases lay between the germline ends. This CDR3 is built from 14 residues. The CDR3 loop is CASTLGTHPGEQFF. Here the CDR3 DNA reads TGTGCCAGCACCCTTGGCACCCATCCGGGTGAGCAGTTCTTC.

The chain carries TRBV15 and TRBJ1-1; TRBD1 aligns across 7 bases. The V segment lost 5 bases and the J segment 0 bases; nucleotides outside the gene matches: 6. The V gene's germline CDR1 is LNHNV and CDR2 YYDKDF (reference sequence). The CDR3 has 15 amino acids. CDR3 in DNA: TGTGCCACCAGCCGAAAGGGACAGATGAACACTGAAGCTTTCTTT. Translated: CATSRKGQMNTEAFF. The full variable domain, with the rest looked up from reference TRBV15 and TRBJ1-1, is DAMVIQNPRYQVTQFGKPVTLSCSQTLNHNVMYWYQQKSSQAPKLLFHYYDKDFNNEADTPDNFQSRRPNTSFCFLDIRSPGLGDTAMYLCATSRKGQMNTEAFFGQGTRLTVV.

This clone has more than one count but fewer than ten. The chain employs TRBV29-1 and TRBJ2-3, with 7 bases fitting TRBD1. The germline V gene encodes CDR1 SQVTM and CDR2 ANQGSEA. After removal of 6 bases from V and 2 bases from J, the junction contained 8 bases not matched to a gene. The CDR3 covers 14 residues. The CDR3 DNA follows: TGCAGCGTCAAGTCAGGGACAGTCACAGATACGCAGTATTTT. It is translated as CSVKSGTVTDTQYF.

The sample holds many counts of this clone. The chain has TRBV7-2 and TRBJ1-2; 9 bases are shared with TRBD1. Germline values: CDR1 SGHTA, CDR2 FQGNSA. The CDR3 has 15 amino acids. V was pared by 4 bases and J by 4 bases, with 7 bases of the junction left unmatched. The CDR3 DNA reads as TGTGCCAGCAGCTACGAGGGACAGGGAGGCTATGGCTACACCTTC. Translation gives CASSYEGQGGYGYTF.

This clone was detected a few times. The DNA for the CDR3 is TGTGCCAGCAGGAGGACAGGGGGGAACTATGGCTACACCTTC. This translates into CASRRTGGNYGYTF. The chain uses TRBV6-5 and TRBJ1-2, with TRBD1 identical over 10 bases. This CDR3 is built from 14 residues. V lost 6 bases, J lost 2 bases, and 3 bases stayed unmatched. CDR1 and CDR2 (germline): MNHEY, SVGAGI.

This clone occurred many times. The J gene is TRBJ1-1, the V gene TRBV30; 8 bases are shared with TRBD1. The ends lost 4 bases at V and 6 bases at J; junction bases unmatched: 4. Germline V lookup: CDR1 GTSNPN, CDR2 SVGIG (reference sequence). CDR3 length equals 12 residues. CDR3 nucleotides: TGTGCCTGGAAGGTCAGGGGGCCTGAAGCTTTCTTT. Encoded protein: CAWKVRGPEAFF.

In DNA form, the CDR3 reads TGTGCCAGCTCACCACGGACAGGGGGCATCGATTCACCCCTCCACTTT. Amino acid sequence: CASSPRTGGIDSPLHF. The rearrangement links TRBV18 to TRBJ1-6; TRBD1 agrees at 11 bases. The V segment lost 1 base and the J segment 8 bases; nucleotides outside the gene matches: 4. CDR1 and CDR2 from the germline V gene are KGHSH and LQKENI. This CDR3 is 16 amino acids long.

J is TRBJ1-5 and V is TRBV21-1; the D call of TRBD1 is as the table states it, not checked on the DNA. TRBV21-1 is flagged as a pseudogene. The CDR3 totals 16 residues. Here the CDR3 DNA reads TGTGCCAGCAGCAAAGCCGCCAGGCCTAGCAATCAGCCCCAGCATTTT. This sequence encodes CASSKAARPSNQPQHF.

This sequence joins TRBV28 and TRBJ2-4; no firm D call. The ends were cut back, 8 bases at V and 0 bases at J, with 11 bases in the middle. CDR1 is MDHEN and CDR2 is SYDVKM in the germline V gene. This CDR3 spans 14 amino acids. Written as DNA, the CDR3 is TGTGCCAGCTCCCCCCCCCTAGCCAAAAACATTCAGTACTTC. This translates into CASSPPLAKNIQYF.

This clone was seen more than once but under ten times. The chain is built from TRBV6-6 and TRBJ1-1; 8 positions match TRBD1. Looked up from germline, CDR1 is MNHNY and CDR2 is SVGAGI (reference sequence). The CDR3 totals 13 residues. J lost 6 bases, V lost 10 bases, and 10 bases had no gene match. The CDR3 is CATTPGGFAEAFF. The CDR3 bases are TGTGCCACAACCCCAGGGGGCTTCGCTGAAGCTTTCTTT.

This rearrangement joins TRBV4-1 to TRBJ1-6, with 9 bases matching TRBD1. V dropped 5 bases and J dropped 10; count of bases not matched to a gene: 9. The germline V gene encodes CDR1 MGHRA and CDR2 YSYEKL. This CDR3 comprises 15 residues. The CDR3 bases are TGCGCCAGCAGCATTGGACAGGGGAGCACGTCACCCCTCCACTTT. It specifies CASSIGQGSTSPLHF.

The rearrangement links TRBV5-1 to TRBJ2-1, with 8 bases lining up with TRBD2. V lost 2 bases, J lost 2 bases, and 3 bases stayed unmatched. The germline V gene encodes CDR1 SGHRS and CDR2 YFSETQ. The CDR3 covers 15 residues. CDR3 nucleotide sequence: TGCGCCAGCAGCTTAGCGGGAGCAACCTACAATGAGCAGTTCTTC. This sequence encodes CASSLAGATYNEQFF.

In nucleotides, the CDR3 is TGTGCCAGCAGTTTACGGGACAGGCCTCTCTCTGGGGCCAACGTCCTGACTTTC. This gives the protein CASSLRDRPLSGANVLTF. V usage is TRBV27 and J usage is TRBJ2-6, with 8 bases aligning to TRBD1. CDR3 length: 18 amino acids. Germline CDR1 and CDR2: MNHEY and SMNVEV (reference sequence). The J segment lost 0 bases and the V segment lost 2 bases, leaving 6 bases of the junction unmatched.